This T cell receptor beta chain stems from a study of blood T cell repertoires in COVID-19. Whole-study context: COVID-19 samples collected from the United States, Italy and Spain covered acute and convalescent phases.

In the original processing: Estimation of nucleated cell counts relied on the amplification of reference gene primers. TCRdb's table, derived via immunoSEQ multiplex PCR, lists solely in-frame clones and lacks some. V and J calls and clone size are as listed in that table; D and trimming were resolved from the DNA. Of 100,000 or so clones in the sample, 87% are singletons; the top ten hold roughly 7.4%. Trimming cost V 6 bases and J 0 bases, with 11 bases left between them. CDR3 length equals 14 residues. Germline V CDR1 and CDR2: ENHRY, SYGVKD. Regarding this clone: The same CDR3 also results from other DNA sequences found in this sample.

Source material: peripheral blood. The sequence was obtained from a man aged 30 to 39 in a cohort sampled during active COVID-19. The chain recombines TRBV10-3 with TRBJ1-1; D call uncertain. CDR3 region: CAIRSSVMNTEAFF. The DNA for the CDR3 is TGTGCCATCAGGTCCAGTGTTATGAACACTGAAGCTTTCTTT.